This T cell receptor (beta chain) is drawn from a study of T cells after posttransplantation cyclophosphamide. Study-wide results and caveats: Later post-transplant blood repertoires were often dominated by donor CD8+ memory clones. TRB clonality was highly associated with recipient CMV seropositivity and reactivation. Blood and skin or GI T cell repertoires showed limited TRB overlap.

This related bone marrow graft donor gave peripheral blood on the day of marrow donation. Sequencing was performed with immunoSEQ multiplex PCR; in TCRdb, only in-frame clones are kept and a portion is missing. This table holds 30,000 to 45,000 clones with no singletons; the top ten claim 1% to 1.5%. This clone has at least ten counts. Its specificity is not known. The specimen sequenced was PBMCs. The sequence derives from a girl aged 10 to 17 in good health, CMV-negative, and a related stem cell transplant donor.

The CDR3 loop reads CASSRNAGQTRGYTF. The CDR3 DNA reads TGTGCCAGCAGTCGAAATGCAGGGCAGACGAGGGGCTACACCTTC. The chain uses TRBV6-5 and TRBJ1-2; possible D gene TRBD1, 5 bases. CDR1 and CDR2 (germline): MNHEY, SVGAGI. The CDR3 is made up of 15 amino acids. The V and J ends lost 5 bases and 8 bases respectively, with 21 bases between them.